This T cell receptor beta chain was retrieved from a study of a mutant IDH1 vaccine in newly diagnosed glioma. Study findings and constraints: Pseudoprogression apparently tracked independently of changes in top peripheral T cell clonotypes.

The assay was immunoSEQ multiplex PCR, and TCRdb's table has in-frame clones only and misses some. The sample has roughly 21,000 clones; about 85% are singletons. CDR1 is MDHEN and CDR2 is SYDVKM in the germline V gene. CDR3 size: 17 residues. Germline trimming cut 5 bases from V and 3 bases from J; bases unmatched to any gene: 14. Described time point: baseline, week 1 (first vaccination visit). Documented treatment: pre-vaccination baseline after standard-of-care therapy. The table lists this clone with a count of one. Its antigen is not known. This chain joins TRBV28 and TRBJ1-1; TRBD1 matches 8 bases. The source material was PBMCs, sampled from a glioma patient treated with radiotherapy, temozolomide or both. The clonotype comes from a man aged 35-49 years with glioma. The CDR3 spells CASSPGAGGLFYTEAFF. CDR3 bases: TGTGCCAGCAGTCCCGGAGCAGGGGGCCTGTTTTACACTGAAGCTTTCTTT.